The 12 T cell receptor beta chains below were found in one sample sequenced in a study of blood T cell repertoires in COVID-19. The data were produced by immunoSEQ multiplex PCR, yet TCRdb's version contains in-frame clones alone and is incomplete. The sample contains 200,000 or so clones, 75% to 90% of which appear only once. The sequenced sample consisted of PBMCs or T cells enriched from blood (not recorded which). Receptors originate from a woman aged 40 to 49 with acute COVID-19.

This clone was observed a single time. J is TRBJ2-7 and V is TRBV5-1; the D gene is possibly TRBD2 (6 bases). Trimming left V 4 bases short and J 6 bases short, with 14 bases between. CDR3 size: 13 residues. Germline CDR1 SGHRS, CDR2 YFSETQ. The CDR3 sequence is CASSVTSYSEQYV. The CDR3 region has the DNA TGCGCCAGCAGCGTGACTAGTTATTCCGAGCAGTACGTC.

The chain uses TRBV18 and TRBJ1-1; 9 bases fit TRBD1. The ends lost 3 bases at V and 4 bases at J; junction bases unmatched: 9. The germline gives CDR1 KGHSH, CDR2 LQKENI. The CDR3 covers 16 residues. CDR3 sequence (DNA): TGTGCCAGCTCACCGCGCGACAGGGGGTCGCGCACTGAAGCTTTCTTT. The encoded protein is CASSPRDRGSRTEAFF. Full variable domain (rest looked up from reference TRBV18 and TRBJ1-1): NAGVMQNPRHLVRRRGQEARLRCSPMKGHSHVYWYRQLPEEGLKFMVYLQKENIIDESGMPKERFSAEFPKEGPSILRIQQVVRGDSAAYFCASSPRDRGSRTEAFFGQGTRLTVV.

This clone was counted between two and nine times. The rearrangement joins TRBV4-1 to TRBJ2-5, with a tentative D call TRBD2 (6 bases). V was trimmed by 1 base and J by 5 bases, leaving 11 bases between them. The CDR3 spans 14 residues. The V gene's germline CDR1 is MGHRA and CDR2 YSYEKL. CDR3 sequence (DNA): TGCGCCAGCAGCCAAGGAGGTGGGAGGGAGACCCAGTACTTC. It is translated as CASSQGGGRETQYF.

In regard to this clone: The same CDR3 can be traced to other DNA sequences in this sample. The rearrangement joins TRBV5-1 to TRBJ1-1; 8 nucleotides match TRBD1. This CDR3 has 14 residues. V dropped 0 bases and J dropped 3; count of bases not matched to a gene: 1. Germline V gives CDR1 SGHRS, CDR2 YFSETQ. The CDR3 protein is CASSLDRGDTEAFF. The DNA of the CDR3 is TGCGCCAGCAGCTTGGACAGGGGGGACACTGAAGCTTTCTTT.

The J gene is TRBJ1-1, the V gene TRBV20-1; perhaps TRBD1 as D (5 bases). Germline CDR1 is DFQATT and CDR2 is SNEGSKA (reference sequence). This CDR3 comprises 15 residues. V lost 3 bases and J 2 bases, leaving 16 bases between the germline ends. CDR3 sequence (DNA): TGCAGTGCTAGTTCCGCGGGGCAATTCAACACTGAAGCTTTCTTT. This codes for CSASSAGQFNTEAFF.

This chain uses TRBV19 with TRBJ1-5; TRBD1 aligns across 7 bases. V dropped 3 bases and J dropped 6; count of bases not matched to a gene: 11. Germline V gene data show CDR1 as LNHDA and CDR2 as SQIVND (reference sequence). CDR3 length equals 16 residues. As DNA, the CDR3 is TGTGCCAGTAGTATGAGGAAGGGGGCGATGATTCAGCCCCAGCATTTT. Protein sequence: CASSMRKGAMIQPQHF.

The chain has TRBV10-3 and TRBJ1-3; D is unresolved. CDR1 and CDR2 from the germline V gene are ENHRY and SYGVKD. This CDR3 is 15 amino acids long. V was trimmed by 3 bases and J by 1 base, leaving 10 bases between them. CDR3 amino acids: CAISDGGRSGNTIYF. The CDR3 bases are TGTGCCATCAGTGACGGAGGAAGATCTGGAAACACCATATATTTT.

The genes are TRBV6-1 and TRBJ1-5; 10 positions agree with TRBD1. With V trimmed by 3 bases and J by 0 bases, 8 bases remained unmatched. The germline CDR1 and CDR2 sequences are MNHNS and SASEGT. The CDR3 is 18 amino acids. CDR3 sequence reads: CASSDGRTGGYSNQPQHF. The CDR3 bases are TGTGCCAGCAGTGATGGGAGGACAGGGGGGTATAGCAATCAGCCCCAGCATTTT.

The rearrangement links TRBV6-2 or TRBV6-3 to TRBJ2-7, with D possibly being TRBD1 (6 bases). The CDR3 contains 14 residues. Germline loops: CDR1 MNHEY, CDR2 SVGEGT. Trimming cost V 4 bases and J 3 bases, with 13 bases left between them. The CDR3 sequence is CASSSIPRGYEQYF. CDR3 DNA: TGTGCCAGCAGTTCGATTCCCAGGGGCTACGAGCAGTACTTC.

The chain couples TRBV27 to TRBJ1-1; D remains unclear. The CDR3 consists of 13 residues. CDR1 and CDR2 from the germline V gene are MNHEY and SMNVEV (reference sequence). The V gene lost 5 bases and the J gene lost 4 bases, with 11 bases spanning the gap. The CDR3 protein is CASSGYTGTEAFF. The CDR3 DNA reads TGTGCCAGCAGTGGGTACACGGGCACTGAAGCTTTCTTT.

This clone was counted a single time. The J gene is TRBJ2-2, the V gene TRBV7-3, with D perhaps TRBD1 (6 bases). V lost 1 base to trimming and J lost 6 bases, with 15 bases between them. The CDR3 runs to 16 residues. Germline loops: CDR1 SGHTA, CDR2 FQGTGA. CDR3 in amino acids: CASSLRPDSLSGELFF. In DNA form, the CDR3 reads TGTGCCAGCAGCTTAAGACCGGACAGTTTGTCCGGGGAGCTGTTTTTT.

The V call is TRBV11-2, the J call TRBJ2-5; a weak D match, TRBD2 (6 bases). Trimming left V 8 bases short and J 1 base short, with 8 bases between. The CDR3 runs to 12 residues. The germline V gene has CDR1 SGHAT and CDR2 FQNNGV. Written as DNA, the CDR3 is TGTGCCAGCGGGGGGACCCAAGAGACCCAGTACTTC. As protein: CASGGTQETQYF.